What follows describes a single T cell receptor (beta chain). Antigen specificity is unknown. The sample originates from a study of cytomegalovirus exposure and HLA in healthy donors. Study-wide points: The study put roughly 160 TCR beta chains on its list as cytomegalovirus-associated.

Use of 60 Vbeta and 13 Jbeta primers characterized the PCR. In the source study's methods: Later reanalysis found tens of millions of unique TCR beta chains, around 9.9 million of them shared. TCRdb's table, derived via immunoSEQ multiplex PCR, lists solely in-frame clones and lacks some. V, J and clone size are taken as reported in that table, and D and trimming were inferred from the DNA itself. The sample yields roughly 86,000 clones, roughly 80% seen once. CDR1 is GTSNPN, CDR2 SVGIG, per germline (reference sequence). V dropped 2 bases and J dropped 13 bases, with 12 bases sitting between them. The CDR3 runs 12 residues.

This chain connects TRBV30 to TRBJ1-6, with D maybe TRBD1 (5 bases). The TCR was taken from a man aged 45-60 years in good health and CMV-seropositive. The sequencing input was PBMCs. Here the CDR3 reads CAWSHMTVPLHF. In DNA, the CDR3 is TGTGCCTGGAGTCACATGACAGTTCCCCTCCACTTT.